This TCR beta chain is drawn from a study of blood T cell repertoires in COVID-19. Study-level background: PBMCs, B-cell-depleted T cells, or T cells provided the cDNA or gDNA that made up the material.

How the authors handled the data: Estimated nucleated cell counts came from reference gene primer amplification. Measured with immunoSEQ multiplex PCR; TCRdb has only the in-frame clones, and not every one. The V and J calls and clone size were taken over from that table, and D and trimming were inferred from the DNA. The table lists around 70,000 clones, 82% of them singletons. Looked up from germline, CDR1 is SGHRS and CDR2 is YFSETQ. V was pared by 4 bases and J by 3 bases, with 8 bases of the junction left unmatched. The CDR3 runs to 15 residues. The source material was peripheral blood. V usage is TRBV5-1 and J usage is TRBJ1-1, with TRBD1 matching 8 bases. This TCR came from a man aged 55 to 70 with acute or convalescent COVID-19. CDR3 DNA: TGCGCCAGCAGCGTGACAGGGACAGGTCACACTGAAGCTTTCTTT. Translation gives CASSVTGTGHTEAFF.